The clone carrying this TCR beta chain was picked up one time. The sample originates from a study of blood T cell repertoires in COVID-19. This CDR3 contains 13 residues. V was cut by 10 bases and J by 5 bases, with 18 bases left in between. Germline V lookup: CDR1 SGHVS, CDR2 FQNEAQ. Per the original data handling: Amplified reference gene primers provided the basis for estimating nucleated cell counts. The protocol was immunoSEQ multiplex PCR, while the TCRdb copy is restricted to in-frame clones and leaves out a portion. D and trimming were read from the DNA, whereas the V and J calls and clone size are those reported in that table. The table includes 70,000 to 100,000 clones, roughly 80% detected once.

Sequencing was performed on peripheral blood. The TCR comes from a woman aged 80 or over with acute or convalescent COVID-19. The V and J genes are TRBV7-8 and TRBJ2-7, with D possibly matching TRBD2 (5 bases). In DNA form, the CDR3 reads TGTGCCACCTCCCCGGGGAGTTGGGACGAGCAGTACTTC. This translates into CATSPGSWDEQYF.